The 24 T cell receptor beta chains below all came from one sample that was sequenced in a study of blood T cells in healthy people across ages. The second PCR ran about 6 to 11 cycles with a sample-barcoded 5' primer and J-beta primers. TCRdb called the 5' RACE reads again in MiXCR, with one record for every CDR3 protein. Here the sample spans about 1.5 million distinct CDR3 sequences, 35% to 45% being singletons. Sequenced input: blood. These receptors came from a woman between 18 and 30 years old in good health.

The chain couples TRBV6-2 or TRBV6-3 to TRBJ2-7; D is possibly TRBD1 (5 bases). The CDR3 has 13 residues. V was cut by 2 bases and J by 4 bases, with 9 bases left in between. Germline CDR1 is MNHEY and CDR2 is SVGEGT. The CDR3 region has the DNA TGTGCCAGCAGTTACGCGACAGAATACGAGCAGTACTTC. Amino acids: CASSYATEYEQYF.

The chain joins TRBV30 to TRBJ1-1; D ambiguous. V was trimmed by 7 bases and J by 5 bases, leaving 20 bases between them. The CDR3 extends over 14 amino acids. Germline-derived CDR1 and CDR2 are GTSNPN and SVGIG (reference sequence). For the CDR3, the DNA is TGTGCCTACCAGCCCGGGATCGTCAGGACTGAAGCTTTCTTT. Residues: CAYQPGIVRTEAFF.

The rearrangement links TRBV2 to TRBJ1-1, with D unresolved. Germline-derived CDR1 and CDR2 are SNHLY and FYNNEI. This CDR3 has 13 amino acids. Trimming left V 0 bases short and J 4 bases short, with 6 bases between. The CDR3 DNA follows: TGTGCCAGCAGTGAAGCGATGGGCACTGAAGCTTTCTTT. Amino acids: CASSEAMGTEAFF.

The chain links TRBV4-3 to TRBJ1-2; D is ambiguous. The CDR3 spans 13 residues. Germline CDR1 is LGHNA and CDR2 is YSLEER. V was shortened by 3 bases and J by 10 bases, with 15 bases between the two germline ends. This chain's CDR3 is CASSHDKLRHYTF. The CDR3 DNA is TGCGCCAGCAGCCATGACAAATTGAGACACTACACCTTC.

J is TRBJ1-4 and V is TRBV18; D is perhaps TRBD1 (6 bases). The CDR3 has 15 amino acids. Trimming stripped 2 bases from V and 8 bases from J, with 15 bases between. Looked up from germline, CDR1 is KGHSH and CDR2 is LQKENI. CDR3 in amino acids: CASSPGWGHTEKLFF. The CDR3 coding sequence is TGTGCCAGCTCACCAGGGTGGGGGCACACGGAAAAACTGTTTTTT.

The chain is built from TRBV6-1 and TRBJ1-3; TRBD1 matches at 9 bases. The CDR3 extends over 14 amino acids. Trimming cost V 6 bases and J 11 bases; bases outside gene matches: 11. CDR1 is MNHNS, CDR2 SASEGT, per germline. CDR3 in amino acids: CASSPGTGWNAIYF. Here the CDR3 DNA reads TGTGCCAGCAGCCCCGGGACAGGGTGGAACGCCATATATTTT.

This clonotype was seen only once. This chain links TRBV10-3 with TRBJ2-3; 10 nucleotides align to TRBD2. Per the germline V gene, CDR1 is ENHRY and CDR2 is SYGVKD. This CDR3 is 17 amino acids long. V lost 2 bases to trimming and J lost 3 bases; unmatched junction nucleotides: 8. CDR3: CAISETSGLARTDTQYF. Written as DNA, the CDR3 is TGTGCCATCAGTGAGACCTCGGGACTAGCGCGGACAGATACGCAGTATTTT.

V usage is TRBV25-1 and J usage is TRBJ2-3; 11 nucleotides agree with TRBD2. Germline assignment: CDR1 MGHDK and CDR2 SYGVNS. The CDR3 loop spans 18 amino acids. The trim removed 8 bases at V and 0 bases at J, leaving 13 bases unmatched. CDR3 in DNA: TGTGCCAGCCGTGGAGGGACTAGCGGAAGCCCTAGCACAGATACGCAGTATTTT. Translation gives CASRGGTSGSPSTDTQYF.

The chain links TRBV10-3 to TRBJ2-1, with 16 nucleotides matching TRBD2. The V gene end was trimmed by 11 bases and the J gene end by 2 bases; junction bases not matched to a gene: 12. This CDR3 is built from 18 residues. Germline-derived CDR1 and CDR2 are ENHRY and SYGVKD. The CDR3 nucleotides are TGTGCCTCGGGCGGGACTAGCGGGAGGGATCCCGCCTACAATGAGCAGTTCTTC. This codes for CASGGTSGRDPAYNEQFF.

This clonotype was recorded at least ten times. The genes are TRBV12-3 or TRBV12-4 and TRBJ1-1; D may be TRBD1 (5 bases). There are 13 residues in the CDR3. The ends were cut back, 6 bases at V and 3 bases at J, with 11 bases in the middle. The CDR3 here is CASRQRGDTEAFF. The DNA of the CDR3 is TGTGCCAGCAGGCAAAGAGGGGACACTGAAGCTTTCTTT.

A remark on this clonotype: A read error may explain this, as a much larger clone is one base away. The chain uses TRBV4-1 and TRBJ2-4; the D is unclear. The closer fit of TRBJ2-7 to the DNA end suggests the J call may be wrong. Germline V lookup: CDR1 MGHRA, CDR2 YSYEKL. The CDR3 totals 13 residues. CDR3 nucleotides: TGCGCCAGCAGCCACGATGTCTCCTACGAGCAGTACTTC. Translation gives CASSHDVSYEQYF.

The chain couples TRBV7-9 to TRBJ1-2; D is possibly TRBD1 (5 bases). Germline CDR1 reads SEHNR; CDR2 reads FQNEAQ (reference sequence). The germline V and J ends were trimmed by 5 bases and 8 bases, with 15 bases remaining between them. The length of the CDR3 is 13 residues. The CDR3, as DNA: TGTGCCAGCAGCACCCCGGCAGGGCGCGGCTACACCTTC. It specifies CASSTPAGRGYTF.

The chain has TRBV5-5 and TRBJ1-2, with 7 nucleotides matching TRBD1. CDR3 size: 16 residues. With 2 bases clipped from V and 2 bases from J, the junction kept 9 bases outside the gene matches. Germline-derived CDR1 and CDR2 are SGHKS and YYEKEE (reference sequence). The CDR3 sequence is CASSFAQGQRNYGYTF. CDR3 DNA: TGTGCCAGCAGCTTTGCCCAGGGACAGAGAAACTATGGCTACACCTTC.

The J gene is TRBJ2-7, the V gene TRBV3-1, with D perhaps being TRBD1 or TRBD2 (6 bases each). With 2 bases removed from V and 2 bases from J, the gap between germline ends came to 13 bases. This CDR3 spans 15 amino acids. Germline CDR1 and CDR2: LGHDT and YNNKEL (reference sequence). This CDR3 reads CASSQKRGPTYEQYF. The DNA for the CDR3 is TGTGCCAGCAGCCAAAAACGGGGGCCGACCTACGAGCAGTACTTC.

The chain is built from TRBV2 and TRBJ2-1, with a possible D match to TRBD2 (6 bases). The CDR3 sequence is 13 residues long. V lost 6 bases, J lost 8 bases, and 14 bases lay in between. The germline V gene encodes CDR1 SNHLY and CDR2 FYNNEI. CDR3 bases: TGTGCCAGCAGATCGGACGGGGGTGATGAGCAGTTCTTC. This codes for CASRSDGGDEQFF.

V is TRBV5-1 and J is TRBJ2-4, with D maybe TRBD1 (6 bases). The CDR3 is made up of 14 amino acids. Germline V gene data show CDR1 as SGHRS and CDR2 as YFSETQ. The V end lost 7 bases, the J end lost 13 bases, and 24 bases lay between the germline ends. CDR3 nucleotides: TGCGCCAGCTCGGCGACAGGTACGACTTACGGGCAGTACTTC. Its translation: CASSATGTTYGQYF.

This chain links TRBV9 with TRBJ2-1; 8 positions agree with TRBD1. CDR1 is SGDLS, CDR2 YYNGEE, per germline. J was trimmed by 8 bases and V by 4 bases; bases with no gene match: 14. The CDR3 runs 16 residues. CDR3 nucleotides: TGTGCCAGCAGCAATACTGCGGGACAGGTTTATGATGAGCAGTTCTTC. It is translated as CASSNTAGQVYDEQFF.

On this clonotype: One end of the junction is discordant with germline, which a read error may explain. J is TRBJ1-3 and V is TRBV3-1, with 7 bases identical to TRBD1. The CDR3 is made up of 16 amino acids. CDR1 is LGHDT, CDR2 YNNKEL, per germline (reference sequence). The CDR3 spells CASSRATGRSGSTTYF. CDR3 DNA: TGTGCCAGCAGCCGAGCGACAGGGCGCTCAGGAAGCACCACATATTTT.

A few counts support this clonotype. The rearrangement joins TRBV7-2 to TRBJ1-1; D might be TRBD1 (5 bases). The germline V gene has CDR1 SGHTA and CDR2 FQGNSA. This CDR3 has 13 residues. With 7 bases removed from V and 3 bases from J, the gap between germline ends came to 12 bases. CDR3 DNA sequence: TGTGCCAGCACCGTGAGCAGGGACACTGAAGCTTTCTTT. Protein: CASTVSRDTEAFF.

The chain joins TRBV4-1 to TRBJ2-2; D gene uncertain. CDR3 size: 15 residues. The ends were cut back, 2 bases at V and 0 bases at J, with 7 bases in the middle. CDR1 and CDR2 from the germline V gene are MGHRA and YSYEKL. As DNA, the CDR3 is TGCGCCAGCAGCCAATGGTGGGCGAACACCGGGGAGCTGTTTTTT. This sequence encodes CASSQWWANTGELFF.

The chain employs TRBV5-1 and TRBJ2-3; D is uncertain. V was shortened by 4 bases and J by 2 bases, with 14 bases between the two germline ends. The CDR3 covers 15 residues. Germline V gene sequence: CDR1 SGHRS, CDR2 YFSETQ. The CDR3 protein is CASSLNPATTDTQYF. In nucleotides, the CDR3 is TGCGCCAGCAGCCTAAACCCGGCGACCACAGATACGCAGTATTTT.

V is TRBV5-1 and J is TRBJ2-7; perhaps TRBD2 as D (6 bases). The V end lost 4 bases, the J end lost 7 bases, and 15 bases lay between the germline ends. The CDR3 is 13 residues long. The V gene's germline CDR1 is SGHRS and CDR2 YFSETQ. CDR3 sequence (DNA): TGCGCCAGCAGCGTACAGGACTACAATGAGCAGTACTTC. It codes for CASSVQDYNEQYF. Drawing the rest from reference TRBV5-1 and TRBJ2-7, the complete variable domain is KAGVTQTPRYLIKTRGQQVTLSCSPISGHRSVSWYQQTPGQGLQFLFEYFSETQRNKGNFPGRFSGRQFSNSRSEMNVSTLELGDSALYLCASSVQDYNEQYFGPGTRLTVT.

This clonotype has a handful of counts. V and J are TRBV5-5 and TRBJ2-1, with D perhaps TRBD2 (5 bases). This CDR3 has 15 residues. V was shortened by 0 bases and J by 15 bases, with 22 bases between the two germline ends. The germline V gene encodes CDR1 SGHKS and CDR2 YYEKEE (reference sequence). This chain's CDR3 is CASSLVPGKLGLPFF. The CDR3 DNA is TGTGCCAGCAGCTTGGTCCCGGGAAAGTTAGGACTCCCGTTCTTC.

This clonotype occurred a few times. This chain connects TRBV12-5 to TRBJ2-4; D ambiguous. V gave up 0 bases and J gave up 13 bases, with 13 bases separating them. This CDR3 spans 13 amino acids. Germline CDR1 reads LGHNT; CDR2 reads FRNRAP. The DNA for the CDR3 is TGTGCTAGTGGTTTGGTAGGCCGAACGATGCAGTACTTC. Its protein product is CASGLVGRTMQYF.